The 14 T cell receptor beta chains below all came from one sample that was sequenced in a study of post-analysis software for immune sequencing data. Regarding the study as a whole: Patients showed TRBV5-6, TRBV5-1 and TRBV20-1 among four to six TRBV segments more frequent than in controls.

Antigens of these TCRs are unknown. Every TCR beta cDNA library bore unique molecular identifiers. TCRdb reanalysed the PCR reads using MiXCR and keeps one entry per CDR3 protein. The data show about 770,000 distinct CDR3 sequences, 46% seen once. Sequenced: blood. All receptors come from a girl under 18 with multiple sclerosis.

The chain uses TRBV6-5 and TRBJ2-5; TRBD2 aligns across 9 bases. Germline V gene sequence: CDR1 MNHEY, CDR2 SVGAGI. The CDR3 runs to 16 residues. The J segment lost 2 bases and the V segment lost 6 bases, leaving 10 bases of the junction unmatched. The CDR3 DNA reads TGTGCCAGCAGCCCCCTACTAGCGGGTCCGCAAGAGACCCAGTACTTC. Its protein is CASSPLLAGPQETQYF.

This clonotype occurred a few times. The chain employs TRBV6-5 and TRBJ2-7; 8 nucleotides match TRBD1. Per the germline V gene, CDR1 is MNHEY and CDR2 is SVGAGI. V lost 5 bases to trimming and J lost 3 bases; unmatched junction nucleotides: 9. The CDR3 extends over 15 amino acids. The CDR3 reads CASSHRARGLYEQYF. The CDR3 DNA sequence: TGTGCCAGCAGTCACCGGGCCAGGGGGCTCTACGAGCAGTACTTC.

This chain connects TRBV20-1 to TRBJ2-5; TRBD1 matches 8 bases. Trimming at V came to 6 bases and at J to 0 bases, leaving 3 bases not matched to a gene. In germline, CDR1 is DFQATT, CDR2 SNEGSKA (reference sequence). There are 13 residues in the CDR3. The CDR3 spells CSALGQDQETQYF. The DNA for the CDR3 is TGCAGTGCCTTGGGACAGGACCAAGAGACCCAGTACTTC.

The gene calls are TRBV3-1 and TRBJ2-1; 9 bases match TRBD2. Germline assignment: CDR1 LGHDT and CDR2 YNNKEL (reference sequence). V was pared by 1 base and J by 8 bases, with 6 bases of the junction left unmatched. The CDR3 length is 15 residues. The CDR3 sequence is CASSQGGRAIYEQFF. The CDR3 DNA follows: TGTGCCAGCAGCCAAGGCGGGAGGGCCATCTATGAGCAGTTCTTC.

The chain links TRBV5-1 to TRBJ2-5, with TRBD2 matching over 13 bases. Germline V gives CDR1 SGHRS, CDR2 YFSETQ. The ends lost 10 bases at V and 5 bases at J; junction bases unmatched: 11. This CDR3 has 15 amino acids. CDR3 in DNA: TGCGCCGGATCACGGACTAGCGGGAGTTCGGAGACCCAGTACTTC. The encoded protein is CAGSRTSGSSETQYF.

The chain links TRBV20-1 to TRBJ1-1, with D possibly matching TRBD1 (5 bases). CDR1 and CDR2 (germline): DFQATT, SNEGSKA (reference sequence). This CDR3 has 12 amino acids. Trimming pared 4 bases from V and 4 bases from J, leaving 10 bases between. CDR3 sequence reads: CSAIARATEAFF. The CDR3 nucleotides read TGCAGTGCTATTGCCAGGGCCACTGAAGCTTTCTTT.

V gene TRBV29-1 combines with J gene TRBJ2-5; the D is unclear. The CDR3 length is 15 residues. The V gene lost 2 bases and the J gene lost 2 bases, with 15 bases spanning the gap. Germline V lookup: CDR1 SQVTM, CDR2 ANQGSEA. The CDR3 reads CSVEQASAFQETQYF. The CDR3 coding sequence is TGCAGCGTTGAACAGGCGTCAGCCTTTCAAGAGACCCAGTACTTC.

The V and J genes are TRBV20-1 and TRBJ1-1; the D is unclear. The CDR3 sequence is 15 residues long. Germline loops: CDR1 DFQATT, CDR2 SNEGSKA (reference sequence). With 7 bases removed from V and 2 bases from J, the gap between germline ends came to 20 bases. For the CDR3, the DNA is TGCAGTGTTTTTCAGCGGGCACCGGCCAACACTGAAGCTTTCTTT. This gives the protein CSVFQRAPANTEAFF.

The sample holds a few counts of this clonotype. The gene calls are TRBV29-1 and TRBJ1-2, with unresolved D. There are 13 residues in the CDR3. With 0 bases removed from V and 8 bases from J, the gap between germline ends came to 13 bases. Germline V lookup: CDR1 SQVTM, CDR2 ANQGSEA. CDR3 region: CSVEDFGLGGYTF. The DNA for the CDR3 is TGCAGCGTTGAAGACTTTGGACTAGGAGGCTACACCTTC.

V usage is TRBV5-1 and J usage is TRBJ2-1; 9 bases map to TRBD2. Germline CDR1 and CDR2: SGHRS and YFSETQ. The CDR3 totals 16 residues. Trimming removed 0 bases from V and 4 bases from J; junction bases left unmatched: 5. CDR3 sequence reads: CASSLEASGAYNEQFF. CDR3 nucleotide sequence: TGCGCCAGCAGCTTGGAGGCTAGCGGGGCATACAATGAGCAGTTCTTC.

The chain recombines TRBV4-2 with TRBJ1-2, with 9 bases aligning to TRBD1. The CDR3 is 15 amino acids. V lost 1 base, J lost 1 base, and 1 base stayed unmatched. Germline V lookup: CDR1 LGHNA, CDR2 YNFKEQ. DNA for the CDR3: TGTGCCAGCAGCCAAGGGGACAGGGATAACTATGGCTACACCTTC. It encodes CASSQGDRDNYGYTF.

This clonotype was seen more than once but under ten times. The rearrangement joins TRBV5-6 to TRBJ2-1; 8 positions agree with TRBD2. Germline values: CDR1 SGHDT, CDR2 YYEEEE. The CDR3 extends over 16 amino acids. V lost 4 bases to trimming and J lost 1 base; unmatched junction nucleotides: 7. In DNA, the CDR3 is TGTGCCAGCAGCGGACCCGGGAGGGTTTCCTACAATGAGCAGTTCTTC. Its protein is CASSGPGRVSYNEQFF.

This clonotype was counted a few times. This chain joins TRBV12-3 or TRBV12-4 and TRBJ2-1; 12 nucleotides match TRBD2. The CDR3 consists of 19 residues. J gave up 0 bases and V 3 bases, and 9 bases lay outside the gene matches. The CDR3: CASSLVGLAGLSSYNEQFF. For the CDR3, the DNA is TGTGCCAGCAGTTTGGTGGGACTAGCGGGTCTTAGCTCCTACAATGAGCAGTTCTTC.

The chain couples TRBV20-1 to TRBJ2-1, with 7 bases lining up with TRBD2. Trimming removed 0 bases from V and 0 bases from J; junction bases left unmatched: 5. This CDR3 region has 16 residues. Germline values: CDR1 DFQATT, CDR2 SNEGSKA (reference sequence). The CDR3 spells CSARDPAGSSYNEQFF. In DNA form, the CDR3 reads TGCAGTGCTAGAGATCCAGCGGGAAGCTCCTACAATGAGCAGTTCTTC.